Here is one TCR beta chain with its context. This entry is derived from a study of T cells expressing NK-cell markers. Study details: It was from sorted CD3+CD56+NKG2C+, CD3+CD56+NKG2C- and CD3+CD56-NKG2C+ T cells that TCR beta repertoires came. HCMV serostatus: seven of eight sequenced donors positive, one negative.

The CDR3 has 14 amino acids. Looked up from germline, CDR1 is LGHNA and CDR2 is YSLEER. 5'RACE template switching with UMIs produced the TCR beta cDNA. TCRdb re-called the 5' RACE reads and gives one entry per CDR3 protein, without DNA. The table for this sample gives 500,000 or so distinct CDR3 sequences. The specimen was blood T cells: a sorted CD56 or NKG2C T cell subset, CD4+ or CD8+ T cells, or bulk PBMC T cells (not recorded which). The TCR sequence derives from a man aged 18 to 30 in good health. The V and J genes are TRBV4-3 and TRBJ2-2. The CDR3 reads CASSQASVAGELFF.